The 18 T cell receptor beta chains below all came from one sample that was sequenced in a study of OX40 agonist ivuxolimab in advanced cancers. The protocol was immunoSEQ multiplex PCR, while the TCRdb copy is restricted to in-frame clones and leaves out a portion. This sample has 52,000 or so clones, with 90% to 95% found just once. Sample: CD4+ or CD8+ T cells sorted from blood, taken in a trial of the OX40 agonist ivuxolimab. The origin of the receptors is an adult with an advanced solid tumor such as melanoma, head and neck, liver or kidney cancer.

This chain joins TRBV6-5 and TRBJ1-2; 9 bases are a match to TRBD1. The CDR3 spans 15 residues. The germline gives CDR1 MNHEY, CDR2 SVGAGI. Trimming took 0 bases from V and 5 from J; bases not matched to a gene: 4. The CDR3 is CASSYSTGGGYGYTF. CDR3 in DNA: TGTGCCAGCAGTTACTCCACAGGGGGCGGGTATGGCTACACCTTC.

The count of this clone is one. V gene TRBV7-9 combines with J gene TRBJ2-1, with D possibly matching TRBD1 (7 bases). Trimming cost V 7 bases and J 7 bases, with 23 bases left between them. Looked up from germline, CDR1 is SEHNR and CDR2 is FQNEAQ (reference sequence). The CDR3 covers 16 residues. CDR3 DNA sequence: TGTGCCAGCACCATAGGAGGGGGCCCTGGATCTAATGAGCAGTTCTTC. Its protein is CASTIGGGPGSNEQFF.

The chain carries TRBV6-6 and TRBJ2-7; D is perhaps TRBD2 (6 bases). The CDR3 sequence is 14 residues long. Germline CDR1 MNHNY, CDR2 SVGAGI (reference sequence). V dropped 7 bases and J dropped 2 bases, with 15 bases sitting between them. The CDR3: CASTYGTGTYEQYF. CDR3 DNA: TGTGCCAGCACTTATGGGACTGGAACCTACGAGCAGTACTTC.

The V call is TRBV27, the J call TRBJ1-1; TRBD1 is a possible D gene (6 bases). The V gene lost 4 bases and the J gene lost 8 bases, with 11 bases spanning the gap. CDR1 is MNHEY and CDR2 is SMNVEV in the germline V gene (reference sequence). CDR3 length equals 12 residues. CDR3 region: CASSSHGGEAFF. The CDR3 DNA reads TGTGCCAGCAGTTCCCATGGGGGCGAAGCTTTCTTT.

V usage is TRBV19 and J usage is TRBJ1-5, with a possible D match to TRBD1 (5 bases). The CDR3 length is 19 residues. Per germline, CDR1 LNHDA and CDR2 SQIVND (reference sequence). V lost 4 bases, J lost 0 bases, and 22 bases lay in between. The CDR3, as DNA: TGTGCCAGTAGTAGGTCGGGGCTTCCAGAGTTTTATAGCAATCAGCCCCAGCATTTT. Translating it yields CASSRSGLPEFYSNQPQHF.

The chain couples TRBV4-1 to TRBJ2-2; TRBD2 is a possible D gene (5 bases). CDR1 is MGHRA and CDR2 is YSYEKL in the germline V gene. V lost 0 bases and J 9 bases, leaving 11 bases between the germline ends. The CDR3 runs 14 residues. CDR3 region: CASSQDDTGWELFF. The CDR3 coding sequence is TGCGCCAGCAGCCAAGATGACACGGGATGGGAGCTGTTTTTT.

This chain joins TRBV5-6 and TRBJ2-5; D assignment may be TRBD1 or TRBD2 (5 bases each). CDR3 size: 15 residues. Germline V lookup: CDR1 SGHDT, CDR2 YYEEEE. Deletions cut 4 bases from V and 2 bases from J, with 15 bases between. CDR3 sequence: CASSPGTEAQETQYF. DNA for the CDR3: TGTGCCAGCAGCCCAGGGACGGAGGCTCAAGAGACCCAGTACTTC.

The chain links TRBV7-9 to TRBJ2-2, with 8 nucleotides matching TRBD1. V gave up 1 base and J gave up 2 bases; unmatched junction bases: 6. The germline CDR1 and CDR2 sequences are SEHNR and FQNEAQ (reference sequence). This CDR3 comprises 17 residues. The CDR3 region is CASSLDYRGVNTGELFF. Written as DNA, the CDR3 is TGTGCCAGCAGCTTAGACTACAGGGGGGTTAACACCGGGGAGCTGTTTTTT.

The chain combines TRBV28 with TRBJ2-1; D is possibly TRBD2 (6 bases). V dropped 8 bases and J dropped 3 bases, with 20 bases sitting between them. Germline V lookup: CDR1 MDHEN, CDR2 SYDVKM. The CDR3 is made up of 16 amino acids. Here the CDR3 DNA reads TGTGCCAGCCGGACGCCGGGGCTAGCGAGCTACAATGAGCAGTTCTTC. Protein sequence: CASRTPGLASYNEQFF.

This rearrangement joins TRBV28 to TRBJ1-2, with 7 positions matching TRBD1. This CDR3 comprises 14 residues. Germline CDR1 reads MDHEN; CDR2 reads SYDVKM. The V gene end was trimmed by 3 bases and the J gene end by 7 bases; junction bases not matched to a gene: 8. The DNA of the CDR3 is TGTGCCAGCAGTTTCCCGGGACAGTCAGGTGGCTACACCTTC. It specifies CASSFPGQSGGYTF.

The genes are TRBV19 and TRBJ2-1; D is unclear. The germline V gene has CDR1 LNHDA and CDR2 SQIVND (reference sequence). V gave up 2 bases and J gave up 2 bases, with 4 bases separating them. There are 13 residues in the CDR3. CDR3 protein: CASSIQAYNEQFF. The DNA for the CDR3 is TGTGCCAGTAGTATACAGGCCTACAATGAGCAGTTCTTC.

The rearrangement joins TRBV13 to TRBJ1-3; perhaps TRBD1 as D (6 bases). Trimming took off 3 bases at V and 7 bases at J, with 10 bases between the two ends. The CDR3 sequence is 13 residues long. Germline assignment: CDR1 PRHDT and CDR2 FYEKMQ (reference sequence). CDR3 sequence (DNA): TGTGCCAGCAGCTTGACAGGTTGGAACACCATATATTTT. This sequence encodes CASSLTGWNTIYF.

CDR3 in DNA: TGTGCCAGCAGTGAAGCGCAGGGGGCCCCCTCCTACGAGCAGTACTTC. Protein: CASSEAQGAPSYEQYF. This chain links TRBV2 with TRBJ2-7; TRBD1 matches 8 bases. The V and J ends lost 0 bases and 0 bases, in that order; junction bases with no gene match: 4. The CDR3 runs to 16 residues. The germline gives CDR1 SNHLY, CDR2 FYNNEI.

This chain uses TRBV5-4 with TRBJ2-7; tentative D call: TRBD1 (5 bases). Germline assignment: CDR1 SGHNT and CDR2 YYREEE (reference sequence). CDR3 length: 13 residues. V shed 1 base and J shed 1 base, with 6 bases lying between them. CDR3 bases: TGTGCCAGCAGCTTGAGGGGTTCCTACGAGCAGTACTTC. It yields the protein CASSLRGSYEQYF.

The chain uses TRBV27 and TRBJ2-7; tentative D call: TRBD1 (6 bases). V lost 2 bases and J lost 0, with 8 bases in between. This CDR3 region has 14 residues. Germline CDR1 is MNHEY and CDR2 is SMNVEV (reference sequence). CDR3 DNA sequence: TGTGCCAGCAGTTTAAGGGGGTACTCCTACGAGCAGTACTTC. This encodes CASSLRGYSYEQYF.

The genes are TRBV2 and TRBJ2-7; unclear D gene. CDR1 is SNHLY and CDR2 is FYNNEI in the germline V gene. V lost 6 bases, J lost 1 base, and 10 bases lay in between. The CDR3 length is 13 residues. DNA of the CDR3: TGTGCCAGCAGCCCAGGTCGTTCCTACGAGCAGTACTTC. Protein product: CASSPGRSYEQYF.

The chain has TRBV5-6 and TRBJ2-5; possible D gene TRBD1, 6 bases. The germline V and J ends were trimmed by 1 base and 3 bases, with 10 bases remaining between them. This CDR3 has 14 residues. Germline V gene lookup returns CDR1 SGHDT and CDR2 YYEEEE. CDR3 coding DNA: TGTGCCAGCAGCTTGCCGGCAGGGGAAGAGACCCAGTACTTC. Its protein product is CASSLPAGEETQYF.

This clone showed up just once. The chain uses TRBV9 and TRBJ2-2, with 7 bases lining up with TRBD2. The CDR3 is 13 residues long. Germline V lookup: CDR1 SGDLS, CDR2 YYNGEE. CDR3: CPSGTRDTGELFF. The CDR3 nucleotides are TGTCCAAGCGGGACCCGTGACACCGGGGAGCTGTTTTTT.